Detailed here is one T cell receptor (beta chain). J gave up 6 bases and V 7 bases, and 13 bases lay outside the gene matches. The CDR3 runs 15 residues. Germline V gene lookup returns CDR1 SEHNR and CDR2 FQNEAQ (reference sequence). This entry belongs to a study of blood T cell repertoires in COVID-19. Study background: Some COVID-19 samples were acute and others convalescent; all came from the United States, Italy and Spain. T cells, B-cell-depleted T cells, or PBMCs provided the cDNA or gDNA that served as material.

Generated by immunoSEQ multiplex PCR, the TCRdb table keeps only in-frame clones and is missing some. The data show about 100,000 clones, with about 80% seen just once and roughly 12% held by the top ten. The sequence was obtained from a woman aged 70-85 years with acute or convalescent COVID-19. Sequencing input: peripheral blood. The chain joins TRBV7-9 to TRBJ1-2, with TRBD1 matching over 8 bases. The CDR3 reads CASTSRTGNKDGYTF. CDR3 bases: TGTGCCAGCACCTCCCGGACAGGGAATAAGGATGGCTACACCTTC.